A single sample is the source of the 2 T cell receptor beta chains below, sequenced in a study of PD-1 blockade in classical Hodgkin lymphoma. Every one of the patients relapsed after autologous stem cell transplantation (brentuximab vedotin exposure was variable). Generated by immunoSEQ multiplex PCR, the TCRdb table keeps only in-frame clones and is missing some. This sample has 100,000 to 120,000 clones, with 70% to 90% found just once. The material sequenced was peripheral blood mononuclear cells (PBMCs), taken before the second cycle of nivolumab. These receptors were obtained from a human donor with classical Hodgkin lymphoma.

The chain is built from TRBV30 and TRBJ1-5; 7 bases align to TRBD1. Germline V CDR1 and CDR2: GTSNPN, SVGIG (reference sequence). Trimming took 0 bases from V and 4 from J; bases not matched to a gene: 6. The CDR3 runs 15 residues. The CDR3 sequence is CAWSVMGQYNQPQHF. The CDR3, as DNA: TGTGCCTGGAGTGTCATGGGACAGTATAATCAGCCCCAGCATTTT.

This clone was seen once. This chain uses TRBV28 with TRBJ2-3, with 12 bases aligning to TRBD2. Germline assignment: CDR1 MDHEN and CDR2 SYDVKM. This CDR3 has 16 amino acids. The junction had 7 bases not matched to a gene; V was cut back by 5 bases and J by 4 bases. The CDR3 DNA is TGTGCCAGCAGTACCCGACTAGCGGGAGAATCAGATACGCAGTATTTT. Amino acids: CASSTRLAGESDTQYF.